What follows are 17 T cell receptor beta chains derived from one specimen sequenced in a study of graft-versus-host responses after intestinal transplantation. Repertoires were generated with immunoSEQ multiplex PCR, while TCRdb's copy carries only in-frame clones and drops some. Here the sample spans tens of thousands of clones, 90% to 95% being singletons. These receptors have no identified antigens. Sequencing used unstimulated CD8+ T cells sorted from spleen or lymph node cells, obtained before intestinal transplant. The receptors come from a human donor who received an intestinal transplant.

This clone showed up just a few times. The chain employs TRBV6-1 and TRBJ1-2; no definite D call. V was trimmed by 1 base and J by 7 bases, leaving 16 bases between them. Germline V lookup: CDR1 MNHNS, CDR2 SASEGT. The CDR3 runs 15 residues. Here the CDR3 reads CASSEDGLETSGYTF. The CDR3 DNA reads as TGTGCCAGCAGTGAAGATGGGTTAGAGACAAGTGGCTACACCTTC.

For the CDR3, the DNA is TGTGCCTGGAGCCCCGGGCTAGCGGTCTACAATGAGCAGTTCTTC. Translating it yields CAWSPGLAVYNEQFF. This chain links TRBV30 with TRBJ2-1; 7 bases agree with TRBD2. This CDR3 spans 15 amino acids. Looked up from germline, CDR1 is GTSNPN and CDR2 is SVGIG (reference sequence). The V gene end was trimmed by 3 bases and the J gene end by 3 bases; junction bases not matched to a gene: 8.

The chain joins TRBV5-3 to TRBJ2-1; D is perhaps TRBD2 (6 bases). TRBV5-3 is flagged as an ORF with uncertain function. This CDR3 has 15 residues. V dropped 3 bases and J dropped 2 bases, with 12 bases sitting between them. CDR3 sequence reads: CARSWTGGAYNEQFF. The CDR3 DNA follows: TGTGCCAGAAGCTGGACCGGGGGAGCCTACAATGAGCAGTTCTTC.

The chain combines TRBV27 with TRBJ2-7; unclear D gene. Looked up from germline, CDR1 is MNHEY and CDR2 is SMNVEV (reference sequence). The CDR3 consists of 14 residues. V was clipped by 6 bases and J by 6 bases, with 18 bases between them. The CDR3 DNA sequence: TGTGCCAGCAGCCCGGTAGGGAACTCCCGCGAGCAGTACTTC. Amino acid sequence: CASSPVGNSREQYF.

The chain has TRBV19 and TRBJ1-6, with D possibly TRBD1 on 6 matching bases. The germline V gene has CDR1 LNHDA and CDR2 SQIVND (reference sequence). This CDR3 is 15 amino acids long. The CDR3 loop is CASTLRGSYNSPLHF. For the CDR3, the DNA is TGTGCGTCGACACTCAGGGGCTCCTATAATTCACCCCTCCACTTT.

This clone has just one count. At one end the junction does not follow the germline gene, possibly because of a read error. The sample contains more than one DNA sequence encoding this CDR3. The chain recombines TRBV7-9 with TRBJ2-3; possible D gene TRBD1, 5 bases. Germline-derived CDR1 and CDR2 are SEHNR and FQNEAQ (reference sequence). The CDR3 has 14 residues. Here the CDR3 reads CASSSTDRTDTQYF. As DNA, the CDR3 is TGTGCCAGCAGCTCCACCGACAGAACAGACACGCAGTATTTT.

The V gene is TRBV4-3, the J gene TRBJ2-5, with 7 bases fitting TRBD2. The V gene end was trimmed by 3 bases and the J gene end by 5 bases; junction bases not matched to a gene: 9. Germline V CDR1 and CDR2: LGHNA, YSLEER. CDR3 length: 15 residues. The CDR3 DNA reads as TGCGCCAGCAGCCAGAACCCGGGGGGTGGGGAGACCCAGTACTTC. This codes for CASSQNPGGGETQYF.

This clone was picked up one time. The chain recombines TRBV18 with TRBJ1-1, with 7 bases that match TRBD1. Losses at the gene ends were 2 bases for V and 8 bases for J; bases not matched to a gene: 5. This CDR3 comprises 13 residues. Germline lookup yields CDR1 KGHSH and CDR2 LQKENI. The CDR3 region is CASSPGGQIEAFF. CDR3 coding DNA: TGTGCCAGCTCACCAGGGGGACAGATCGAAGCTTTCTTT.

The J gene is TRBJ2-7, the V gene TRBV28; TRBD2 agrees at 9 bases. This CDR3 spans 15 amino acids. V dropped 2 bases and J dropped 7; count of bases not matched to a gene: 9. Germline assignment: CDR1 MDHEN and CDR2 SYDVKM. The DNA of the CDR3 is TGTGCCAGCAGTTTACGGCTAGCGGGACCCGGGGAGCAGTACTTC. It yields the protein CASSLRLAGPGEQYF.

The chain carries TRBV10-1 and TRBJ2-3; D is tentatively TRBD1 or TRBD2 (5 bases each). This CDR3 contains 15 residues. Germline-derived CDR1 and CDR2 are WNHNN and SYGVQD (reference sequence). Trimming removed 3 bases from V and 3 bases from J, with 13 bases in between. DNA for the CDR3: TGCGCCAGCAGTGAACACGGGGCCCGGACAGATACGCAGTATTTT. Its protein product is CASSEHGARTDTQYF.

The chain employs TRBV27 and TRBJ1-1; D remains ambiguous. There are 13 residues in the CDR3. CDR1 is MNHEY and CDR2 is SMNVEV in the germline V gene (reference sequence). Trimming cost V 2 bases and J 1 base, with 5 bases left between them. The CDR3 DNA follows: TGTGCCAGCAGTTTAATACAGAACACTGAAGCTTTCTTT. Translating it yields CASSLIQNTEAFF.

The rearrangement uses TRBV9 and TRBJ2-1, with 9 bases matching TRBD1. V trimming: 4 bases; J trimming: 8 bases; junction bases outside the gene matches: 16. This CDR3 spans 17 amino acids. From germline, CDR1 is SGDLS and CDR2 YYNGEE. CDR3 DNA: TGTGCCAGCAGCCTATCCTATCGGGACAGGGATCGGTATGAGCAGTTCTTC. Protein: CASSLSYRDRDRYEQFF.

The chain carries TRBV6-5 and TRBJ2-7, with 9 nucleotides matching TRBD2. Germline V gives CDR1 MNHEY, CDR2 SVGAGI. The trim removed 4 bases at V and 7 bases at J, leaving 11 bases unmatched. This CDR3 has 15 residues. This chain's CDR3 is CASSSGTSRDGEQYF. The CDR3 coding sequence is TGTGCCAGCAGTTCCGGGACTAGCAGGGATGGGGAGCAGTACTTC.

The rearrangement uses TRBV4-1 and TRBJ1-5; D gene unclear. This CDR3 is built from 14 residues. CDR1 MGHRA and CDR2 YSYEKL come from the germline V gene. Deletions cut 7 bases from V and 5 bases from J, with 15 bases between. In DNA form, the CDR3 reads TGCGCCAGCACCCCTGGACTAGGCTATCAGCCCCAGCATTTT. It is translated as CASTPGLGYQPQHF.

V and J are TRBV30 and TRBJ2-7; 10 bases are a match to TRBD1. The germline V gene encodes CDR1 GTSNPN and CDR2 SVGIG (reference sequence). This CDR3 comprises 15 residues. V was pared by 3 bases and J by 1 base, with 6 bases of the junction left unmatched. The CDR3 here is CAWRDRGALSYEQYF. DNA of the CDR3: TGTGCCTGGAGGGACAGGGGGGCTTTATCCTACGAGCAGTACTTC. Together with reference TRBV30 and TRBJ2-7, the CDR3 gives the full variable domain: SQTIHQWPATLVQPVGSPLSLECTVEGTSNPNLYWYRQAAGRGLQLLFYSVGIGQISSEVPQNLSASRPQDRQFILSSKKLLLSDSGFYLCAWRDRGALSYEQYFGPGTRLTVT.

This chain connects TRBV6-5 to TRBJ2-4; D may be TRBD2 (6 bases). V was shortened by 6 bases and J by 1 base, with 7 bases between the two germline ends. CDR3 length equals 13 residues. Per the germline V gene, CDR1 is MNHEY and CDR2 is SVGAGI. The CDR3 DNA reads as TGTGCCAGCAGCCGGGGGGCCAAAAACATTCAGTACTTC. Translating it yields CASSRGAKNIQYF.

CDR3 sequence reads: CATLPPGVTDTQYF. CDR3 DNA sequence: TGTGCCACTCTCCCCCCGGGGGTCACAGATACGCAGTATTTT. This rearrangement joins TRBV6-5 to TRBJ2-3; D might be TRBD2 (6 bases). The CDR3 length is 14 residues. V lost 10 bases and J lost 2, with 16 bases in between. CDR1 is MNHEY, CDR2 SVGAGI, per germline.